This paragraph reports one TCR beta chain. This sample was taken from a study of blood T cells in healthy people across ages. Alongside a J-beta primer mix, a sample-barcoded 5' primer served in a second PCR lasting roughly 6 to 11 cycles. Using its own MiXCR run on the 5' RACE reads, TCRdb lists one record per CDR3 protein. Altogether 1.4 million or so distinct CDR3 sequences are present, approximately 43% being singletons, with the ten largest covering just over 4%. In germline, CDR1 is SQVTM, CDR2 ANQGSEA. CDR3 size: 15 residues. The material sequenced was blood. The sequence derives from a woman in her late teens or twenties in good health. The genes are TRBV29-1 and TRBJ2-1, with a weak D call TRBD1 (7 bases). The DNA end is a closer match to TRBJ2-7, so the J assignment may be wrong. CDR3: CSVEGGQVAYNEQYF. CDR3 sequence (DNA): TGCAGCGTTGAGGGAGGACAGGTAGCTTACAATGAGCAGTACTTC.